What follows are 18 T cell receptor beta chains derived from one specimen sequenced in a study of cytomegalovirus exposure and HLA in healthy donors. Primers: 60 Vbeta forward and 13 Jbeta reverse. The assay was immunoSEQ multiplex PCR, and TCRdb's table has in-frame clones only and misses some. This sample has some 150,000 clones, with about four fifths found just once. The sample taken for sequencing was PBMCs. These receptors were taken from a middle-aged man in good health and CMV-seropositive.

This clone came up many times. This chain uses TRBV5-6 with TRBJ2-5, with D possibly matching TRBD2 (5 bases). Germline CDR1 is SGHDT and CDR2 is YYEEEE. CDR3 size: 14 residues. Trimming removed 0 bases from V and 5 bases from J, with 11 bases in between. The CDR3 here is CASSLVGERETQYF. The CDR3 DNA follows: TGTGCCAGCAGCTTGGTAGGTGAGCGGGAGACCCAGTACTTC.

The rearrangement uses TRBV6-1 and TRBJ1-1; D is possibly TRBD1 (5 bases). The CDR3 runs 13 residues. Germline V gene sequence: CDR1 MNHNS, CDR2 SASEGT. V was shortened by 7 bases and J by 1 base, with 10 bases between the two germline ends. CDR3 in DNA: TGTGCCAGCACCCGTCAGGGGAACACTGAAGCTTTCTTT. It encodes CASTRQGNTEAFF.

The rearrangement uses TRBV18 and TRBJ1-1; 7 bases fit TRBD1. With 3 bases clipped from V and 2 bases from J, the junction kept 18 bases outside the gene matches. The CDR3 has 19 amino acids. Germline assignment: CDR1 KGHSH and CDR2 LQKENI. CDR3: CASSPWDSGPRGANTEAFF. Written as DNA, the CDR3 is TGTGCCAGCTCACCTTGGGATTCCGGGCCCAGGGGGGCCAACACTGAAGCTTTCTTT.

V gene TRBV4-1 combines with J gene TRBJ2-7; D not resolved. Germline CDR1 and CDR2: MGHRA and YSYEKL. Trimming removed 0 bases at V and 1 base at J, with 7 bases between. The CDR3 totals 14 residues. CDR3 residues: CASSQDRVSYEQYF. DNA for the CDR3: TGCGCCAGCAGCCAAGATAGAGTATCCTACGAGCAGTACTTC.

The rearrangement links TRBV7-2 to TRBJ1-2; tentative D call: TRBD1 (6 bases). V was cut by 8 bases and J by 5 bases, with 30 bases left in between. Looked up from germline, CDR1 is SGHTA and CDR2 is FQGNSA. The CDR3 sequence is 18 residues long. The CDR3 DNA is TGTGCCAGCCTTTCTTGGACAGCCTCCCGGGGGGGAGCTTATGGCTACACCTTC. It codes for CASLSWTASRGGAYGYTF.

CDR3 in amino acids: CASTLDRGQSGELFF. The CDR3, as DNA: TGTGCCAGTACCTTGGACAGGGGGCAGTCCGGGGAGCTGTTTTTT. The chain is built from TRBV19 and TRBJ2-2; 11 nucleotides agree with TRBD1. The V segment lost 7 bases and the J segment 6 bases; nucleotides outside the gene matches: 7. CDR3 length equals 15 residues. Germline values: CDR1 LNHDA, CDR2 SQIVND (reference sequence).

The chain has TRBV7-2 and TRBJ1-5; tentative D call: TRBD1 (5 bases). Germline V gene lookup returns CDR1 SGHTA and CDR2 FQGNSA. The CDR3 is made up of 15 amino acids. The V gene lost 2 bases and the J gene lost 3 bases, with 11 bases spanning the gap. In nucleotides, the CDR3 is TGTGCCAGCAGCTTAAGACCACAGGTCAATCAGCCCCAGCATTTT. Protein product: CASSLRPQVNQPQHF.

The gene calls are TRBV6-5 and TRBJ1-1; D unclear. V lost 5 bases to trimming and J lost 2 bases, with 12 bases between them. The CDR3 is 14 amino acids. Per germline, CDR1 MNHEY and CDR2 SVGAGI. The CDR3 sequence: CASSTFGGNTEAFF. CDR3 bases: TGTGCCAGCAGTACCTTCGGCGGTAACACTGAAGCTTTCTTT.

This chain links TRBV25-1 with TRBJ1-6; tentative D call: TRBD1 (6 bases). From germline, CDR1 is MGHDK and CDR2 SYGVNS. The CDR3 runs 15 residues. V lost 5 bases and J lost 1, with 9 bases in between. The CDR3 DNA reads as TGTGCCAGCAGTCAGGGGATATCCTATAATTCACCCCTCCACTTT. This gives the protein CASSQGISYNSPLHF.

The chain employs TRBV29-1 and TRBJ2-1, with TRBD2 matching 7 bases. Germline CDR1 SQVTM, CDR2 ANQGSEA. CDR3 size: 15 residues. The V and J ends lost 3 bases and 8 bases, in that order; junction bases with no gene match: 13. The CDR3 DNA reads TGCAGCGTTGAGTTTGGAAGCGGGATTAAGTATGAGCAGTTCTTC. Encoded protein: CSVEFGSGIKYEQFF.

The CDR3 DNA sequence: TGTGCCAGCAGTTTGCGGACAGGACGCTATAATTCACCCCTCCACTTT. Protein sequence: CASSLRTGRYNSPLHF. The genes are TRBV27 and TRBJ1-6; 7 nucleotides line up with TRBD1. V trimming: 3 bases; J trimming: 3 bases; junction bases outside the gene matches: 5. The CDR3 covers 16 residues. The germline CDR1 and CDR2 sequences are MNHEY and SMNVEV (reference sequence).

For the CDR3, the DNA is TGTGCCTGGCAAAATACTACCCCCCTCCACTTT. As protein: CAWQNTTPLHF. The chain combines TRBV30 with TRBJ1-6; D is unclear. Trimming took off 5 bases at V and 13 bases at J, with 12 bases between the two ends. The germline V gene has CDR1 GTSNPN and CDR2 SVGIG (reference sequence). The CDR3 consists of 11 residues.

The V gene is TRBV9, the J gene TRBJ2-5; D is perhaps TRBD2 (6 bases). The germline V and J ends were trimmed by 3 bases and 4 bases, with 22 bases remaining between them. In germline, CDR1 is SGDLS, CDR2 YYNGEE. The CDR3 extends over 17 amino acids. The CDR3 sequence: CASSERPLGGGGETQYF. The CDR3 DNA reads TGTGCCAGCAGCGAGCGCCCTCTCGGGGGAGGAGGAGAGACCCAGTACTTC.

This chain connects TRBV6-1 to TRBJ1-2; D is ambiguous. V was pared by 6 bases and J by 3 bases, with 11 bases between. CDR1 and CDR2 from the germline V gene are MNHNS and SASEGT. The length of the CDR3 is 13 residues. The CDR3 region is CASSLRRDYGYTF. CDR3 bases: TGTGCCAGCAGCCTTAGGAGGGACTATGGCTACACCTTC.

This chain joins TRBV7-9 and TRBJ2-1; 8 nucleotides line up with TRBD1. Germline V gives CDR1 SEHNR, CDR2 FQNEAQ (reference sequence). V trimming: 3 bases; J trimming: 2 bases; junction bases outside the gene matches: 3. The CDR3 totals 15 residues. CDR3 sequence: CASSLGQETYNEQFF. The CDR3 bases are TGTGCCAGCAGCTTGGGACAGGAGACCTACAATGAGCAGTTCTTC.

The chain carries TRBV19 and TRBJ2-7; D perhaps matches TRBD2 (5 bases). Germline V gene lookup returns CDR1 LNHDA and CDR2 SQIVND (reference sequence). The CDR3 spans 14 residues. Trimming took 5 bases from V and 2 from J, leaving 13 bases between them. CDR3 in amino acids: CASSGSDGAYEQYF. In nucleotides, the CDR3 is TGTGCCAGTAGTGGCTCCGACGGGGCCTACGAGCAGTACTTC. Looking up the rest from reference TRBV19 and TRBJ2-7 gives the full variable domain: DGGITQSPKYLFRKEGQNVTLSCEQNLNHDAMYWYRQDPGQGLRLIYYSQIVNDFQKGDIAEGYSVSREKKESFPLTVTSAQKNPTAFYLCASSGSDGAYEQYFGPGTRLTVT.

The gene calls are TRBV7-2 and TRBJ2-1, with D perhaps matching TRBD2 (6 bases). Germline assignment: CDR1 SGHTA and CDR2 FQGNSA. Trimming took 7 bases from V and 3 from J, leaving 13 bases between them. This CDR3 has 14 amino acids. This CDR3 is CASILRRGYNEQFF. The CDR3 coding sequence is TGTGCCAGCATCCTCCGGCGGGGCTACAATGAGCAGTTCTTC.

This clone turned up a few times. The chain joins TRBV7-9 to TRBJ2-2, with 7 positions matching TRBD1. In germline, CDR1 is SEHNR, CDR2 FQNEAQ (reference sequence). V dropped 5 bases and J dropped 3; count of bases not matched to a gene: 9. The CDR3 length is 16 residues. CDR3 residues: CASSLGTVRDTGELFF. The CDR3, as DNA: TGTGCCAGCAGCCTTGGGACAGTACGTGACACCGGGGAGCTGTTTTTT. The full variable domain, in which reference TRBV7-9 and TRBJ2-2 provide the parts outside the CDR3, is DTGVSQNPRHKITKRGQNVTFRCDPISEHNRLYWYRQTLGQGPEFLTYFQNEAQLEKSRLLSDRFSAERPKGSFSTLEIQRTEQGDSAMYLCASSLGTVRDTGELFFGEGSRLTVL.